This T cell receptor beta chain is from a study of cytotoxic CD8 clonotypes in ibrutinib-treated CLL. V lost 1 base, J lost 0 bases, and 10 bases lay in between. CDR3 size: 15 residues. Germline-derived CDR1 and CDR2 are SGHRS and YFSETQ. TCRdb's table, derived via immunoSEQ multiplex PCR, lists solely in-frame clones and lacks some. The sample shows approximately 80,000 clones, about 82% of them seen only once. The receptor was isolated from a human donor with chronic lymphocytic leukemia. The sequences come from PBMCs, collected before ibrutinib treatment. The chain couples TRBV5-1 to TRBJ2-5; D might be TRBD2 (6 bases). In DNA form, the CDR3 reads TGCGCCAGCAGCTTGTTTGGAGGGAACCAAGAGACCCAGTACTTC. Translating it yields CASSLFGGNQETQYF. Complete variable domain (other parts from reference TRBV5-1 and TRBJ2-5): KAGVTQTPRYLIKTRGQQVTLSCSPISGHRSVSWYQQTPGQGLQFLFEYFSETQRNKGNFPGRFSGRQFSNSRSEMNVSTLELGDSALYLCASSLFGGNQETQYFGPGTRLLVL.